These T cell receptor beta chains were read from a single sample in a study of technical replicates of blood from a handful of donors. Repertoires were generated with immunoSEQ multiplex PCR, while TCRdb's copy carries only in-frame clones and drops some. This sample has roughly 93,000 clones, with approximately 95% found just once. Sequencing was performed on T cells isolated from PBMCs. These receptors originate from a human donor in good health. The CDR3 runs from the conserved cysteine through the conserved F or W. Fields, in order: V gene, J gene, clone size, D gene, CDR3 DNA, CDR3 protein. A D gene is named only where the DNA matches it firmly. The listing skips clone size in some rows; elsewhere it reads once, few, many or a size class.

v_gene: TRBV6-1
j_gene: TRBJ2-1
abundance: .
d_gene: TRBD2
CDR3nt: TGTGCCAGCAGCTCTACTAGCGGGGGGAACAATGAGCAGTTCTTC
CDR3aa: CASSSTSGGNNEQFF

v_gene: TRBV13
j_gene: TRBJ1-5
abundance: .
d_gene: .
CDR3nt: TGTGCCAGCAGCATAAGACAGGCCGATCAGCCCCAGCATTTT
CDR3aa: CASSIRQADQPQHF

v_gene: TRBV10-3
j_gene: TRBJ2-7
abundance: .
d_gene: .
CDR3nt: TGTGCCATCATGGGTGAGGGGGGAGGGAACGAGCAGTACTTC
CDR3aa: CAIMGEGGGNEQYF

v_gene: TRBV15
j_gene: TRBJ1-5
abundance: .
d_gene: .
CDR3nt: TGTGCCACCAGCGTAACAGGAATCAATCAGCCCCAGCATTTT
CDR3aa: CATSVTGINQPQHF

v_gene: TRBV15
j_gene: TRBJ2-1
abundance: .
d_gene: TRBD2
CDR3nt: TGTGCCACCAGCAGAGGGAGTAGCGGGAGGTTTCACAATGAGCAGTTCTTC
CDR3aa: CATSRGSSGRFHNEQFF

v_gene: TRBV27
j_gene: TRBJ2-1
abundance: .
d_gene: .
CDR3nt: TGTGCCAGCAGTTATGCCGGGGGCTCCTACAATGAGCAGTTCTTC
CDR3aa: CASSYAGGSYNEQFF

v_gene: TRBV2
j_gene: TRBJ2-1
abundance: .
d_gene: TRBD2
CDR3nt: TGTGCCAGCAGGTTAGCGGGAGGATCTTACAATGAGCAGTTCTTC
CDR3aa: CASRLAGGSYNEQFF

v_gene: TRBV25-1
j_gene: TRBJ2-7
abundance: .
d_gene: .
CDR3nt: TGTGCCAGCCTGGGGGGTGCCGACGAGCAGTACTTC
CDR3aa: CASLGGADEQYF

v_gene: TRBV5-6
j_gene: TRBJ2-5
abundance: .
d_gene: TRBD2
CDR3nt: TGTGCCAGCAGCTTGGTCGGGGGGGGATCCGAGACCCAGTACTTC
CDR3aa: CASSLVGGGSETQYF

v_gene: TRBV28
j_gene: TRBJ1-3
abundance: .
d_gene: .
CDR3nt: TGTGCCACCGTGAGGGGGGGTTCGACTGACGGAAACACCATATATTTT
CDR3aa: CATVRGGSTDGNTIYF

v_gene: TRBV5-1
j_gene: TRBJ2-5
abundance: few
d_gene: .
CDR3nt: TGCGCCAGCAGCTTGTTCCTATCTAGAGAGACCCAGTACTTC
CDR3aa: CASSLFLSRETQYF

v_gene: TRBV7-9
j_gene: TRBJ1-5
abundance: .
d_gene: TRBD1
CDR3nt: TGTGCCAGCAGCGAGTCCGGGACAGGGGGTCAGCCCCAGCATTTT
CDR3aa: CASSESGTGGQPQHF

v_gene: TRBV7-2
j_gene: TRBJ2-3
abundance: .
d_gene: TRBD1
CDR3nt: TGTGCCAGCAGCTGGACAGGGGGCAGGATGACAGATACGCAGTATTTT
CDR3aa: CASSWTGGRMTDTQYF

v_gene: TRBV30
j_gene: TRBJ2-5
abundance: .
d_gene: .
CDR3nt: TGTGCCTGGAGCCCAGGGGCAGAGACCCAGTACTTC
CDR3aa: CAWSPGAETQYF

v_gene: TRBV7-9
j_gene: TRBJ2-1
abundance: once
d_gene: .
CDR3nt: TGTGCCAGCAGCTCATTGACAGGTAATGAGCAGTTCTTC
CDR3aa: CASSSLTGNEQFF

v_gene: TRBV6-6
j_gene: TRBJ1-4
abundance: .
d_gene: .
CDR3nt: TGTGCCAGCAGCTTGGACAAGGAACTGTTTTTT
CDR3aa: CASSLDKELFF

v_gene: TRBV5-1
j_gene: TRBJ2-3
abundance: .
d_gene: TRBD1
CDR3nt: TGCGCCAGCAGCTTGTTGGGACAGGGGCAAGATACGCAGTATTTT
CDR3aa: CASSLLGQGQDTQYF

v_gene: TRBV4-1
j_gene: TRBJ2-2
abundance: .
d_gene: .
CDR3nt: TGCGCCAGCAGCCAATTGGGGGGGCACACCGGGGAGCTGTTTTTT
CDR3aa: CASSQLGGHTGELFF

v_gene: TRBV6-6
j_gene: TRBJ2-3
abundance: .
d_gene: .
CDR3nt: TGTGCCAGCAGCGCGGGTCTACTGGGAACAGATACGCAGTATTTT
CDR3aa: CASSAGLLGTDTQYF

v_gene: TRBV5-1
j_gene: TRBJ2-3
abundance: .
d_gene: .
CDR3nt: TGCGCCAGCAGAGAGTCGGGGGTTCATACGCAGTATTTT
CDR3aa: CASRESGVHTQYF

v_gene: TRBV27
j_gene: TRBJ2-7
abundance: .
d_gene: .
CDR3nt: TGTGCCAGCAGTTTCCAGGCTCCTCCGTACGAGCAGTACTTC
CDR3aa: CASSFQAPPYEQYF

v_gene: TRBV5-1
j_gene: TRBJ2-1
abundance: .
d_gene: TRBD2
CDR3nt: TGCGCCAGCAGCCTCGGGACTAGCGCAAATGAGCAGTTCTTC
CDR3aa: CASSLGTSANEQFF

v_gene: TRBV30
j_gene: TRBJ1-1
abundance: .
d_gene: .
CDR3nt: TGTGCCTGGAGTGTTTCCGGGATTGCTTTCTTT
CDR3aa: CAWSVSGIAFF